This T cell receptor beta chain was sequenced for a study of blood T cell repertoires in COVID-19. Study-level background: Nucleic acid was either cDNA or gDNA, and it came from T cells, B-cell-depleted T cells, or PBMCs.

This CDR3 has 14 residues. The germline V gene has CDR1 MDHEN and CDR2 SYDVKM. Trimming removed 5 bases at V and 4 bases at J, with 14 bases between. Enrollees, about 18 to 89 years old, lived in some 24 US areas. In the original workflow: Amplifying reference gene primers gave estimates of nucleated cell counts. Profiled with immunoSEQ multiplex PCR; TCRdb holds only in-frame clones, not every one. The V and J calls and clone size were taken over from that table, and D and trimming were inferred from the DNA. The data hold approximately 250,000 clones, with 90% observed a single time. This TCR derives from a woman in her thirties with acute COVID-19. The V gene is TRBV28, the J gene TRBJ1-1, with D perhaps matching TRBD1 (6 bases). Input material: PBMCs or T cells enriched from blood (not recorded which). The CDR3, as DNA: TGTGCCAGCAGTATTACAGGGAAGGGCACTGAAGCTTTCTTT. It codes for CASSITGKGTEAFF.